This TCR beta chain was captured in a study of somatic mutations in cytotoxic T cells in rheumatoid arthritis. Trimming removed 1 base at V and 5 bases at J, with 15 bases between. Germline values: CDR1 LGHNA, CDR2 YSLEER. This CDR3 has 16 residues. Once isolated by positive magnetic bead selection, the CD4+ and CD8+ cells had their purity checked by flow cytometry. Libraries were prepared by immunoSEQ multiplex PCR; TCRdb keeps only in-frame clonotypes and omits some of them. The sample carries 11,000 or so clones, around 74% recorded once. The receptor was derived from a middle-aged woman in good health. The sequenced material came from CD8+ T cells sorted from blood. The chain couples TRBV4-3 to TRBJ2-1; D gene unclear. This CDR3 reads CASSQVLATLDNEQFF. Here the CDR3 DNA reads TGCGCCAGCAGCCAAGTTTTGGCTACCCTTGACAATGAGCAGTTCTTC.